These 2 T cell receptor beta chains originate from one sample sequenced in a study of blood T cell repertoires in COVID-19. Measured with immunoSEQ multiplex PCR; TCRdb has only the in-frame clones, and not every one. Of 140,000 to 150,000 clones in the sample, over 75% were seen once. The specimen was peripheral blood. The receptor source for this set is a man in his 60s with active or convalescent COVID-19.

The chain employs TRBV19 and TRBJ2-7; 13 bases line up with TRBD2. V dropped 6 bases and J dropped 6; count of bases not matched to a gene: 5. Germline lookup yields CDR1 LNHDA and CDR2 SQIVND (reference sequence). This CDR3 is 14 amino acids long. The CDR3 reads CASRGTSGTSEQYF. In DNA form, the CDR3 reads TGTGCCAGTAGGGGGACTAGCGGGACCTCCGAGCAGTACTTC.

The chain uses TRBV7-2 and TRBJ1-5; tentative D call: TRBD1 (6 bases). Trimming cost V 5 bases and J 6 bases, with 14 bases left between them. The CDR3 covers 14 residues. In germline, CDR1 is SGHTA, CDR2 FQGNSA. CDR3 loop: CASSPTGFGQPQHF. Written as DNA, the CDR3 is TGTGCCAGCAGCCCGACAGGTTTCGGTCAGCCCCAGCATTTT. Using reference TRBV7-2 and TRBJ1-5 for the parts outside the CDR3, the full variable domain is GAGVSQSPSNKVTEKGKDVELRCDPISGHTALYWYRQSLGQGLEFLIYFQGNSAPDKSGLPSDRFSAERTGGSVSTLTIQRTQQEDSAVYLCASSPTGFGQPQHFGDGTRLSIL.